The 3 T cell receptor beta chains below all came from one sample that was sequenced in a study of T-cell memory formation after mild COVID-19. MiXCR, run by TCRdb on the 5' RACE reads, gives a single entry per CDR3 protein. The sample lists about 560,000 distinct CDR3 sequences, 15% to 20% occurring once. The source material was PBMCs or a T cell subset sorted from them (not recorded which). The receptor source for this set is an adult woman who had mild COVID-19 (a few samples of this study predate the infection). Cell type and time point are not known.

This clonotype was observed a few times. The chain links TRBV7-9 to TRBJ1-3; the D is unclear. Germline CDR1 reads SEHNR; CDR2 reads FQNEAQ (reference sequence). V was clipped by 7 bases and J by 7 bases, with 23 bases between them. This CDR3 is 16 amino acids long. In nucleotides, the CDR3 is TGTGCCAGCACCCCCAGTTCGGGTCCCTCTTGGAACACCATATATTTT. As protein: CASTPSSGPSWNTIYF.

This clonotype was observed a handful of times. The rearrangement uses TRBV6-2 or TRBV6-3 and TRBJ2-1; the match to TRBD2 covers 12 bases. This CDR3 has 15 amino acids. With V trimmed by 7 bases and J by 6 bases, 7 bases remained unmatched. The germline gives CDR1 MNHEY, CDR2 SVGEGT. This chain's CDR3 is CASTTGLAGPNEQFF. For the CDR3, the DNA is TGTGCCAGCACCACCGGACTAGCGGGGCCCAATGAGCAGTTCTTC.

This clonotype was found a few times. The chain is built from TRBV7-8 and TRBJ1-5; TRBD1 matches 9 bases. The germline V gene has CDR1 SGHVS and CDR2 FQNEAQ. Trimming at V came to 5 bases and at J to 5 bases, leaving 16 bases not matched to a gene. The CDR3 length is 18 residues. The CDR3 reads CASSTGLRTGDLHQPQHF. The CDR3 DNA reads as TGTGCCAGCAGCACCGGCCTCCGGACAGGGGATTTGCATCAGCCCCAGCATTTT.